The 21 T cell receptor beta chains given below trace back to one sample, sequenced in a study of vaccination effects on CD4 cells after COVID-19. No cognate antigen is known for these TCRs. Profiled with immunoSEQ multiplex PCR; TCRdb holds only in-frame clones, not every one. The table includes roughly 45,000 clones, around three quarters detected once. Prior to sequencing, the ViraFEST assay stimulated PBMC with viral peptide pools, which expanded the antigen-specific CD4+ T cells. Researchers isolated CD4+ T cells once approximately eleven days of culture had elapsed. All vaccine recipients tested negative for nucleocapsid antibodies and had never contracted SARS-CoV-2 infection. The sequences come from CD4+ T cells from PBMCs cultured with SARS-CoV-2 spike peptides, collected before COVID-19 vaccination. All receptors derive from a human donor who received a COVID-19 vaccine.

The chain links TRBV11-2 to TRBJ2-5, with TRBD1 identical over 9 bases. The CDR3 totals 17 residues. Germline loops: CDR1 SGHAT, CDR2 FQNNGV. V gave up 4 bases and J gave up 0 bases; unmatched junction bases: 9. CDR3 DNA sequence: TGTGCCAGCAGCTCAATTACAGGGGGCTGGTACCAAGAGACCCAGTACTTC. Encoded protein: CASSSITGGWYQETQYF.

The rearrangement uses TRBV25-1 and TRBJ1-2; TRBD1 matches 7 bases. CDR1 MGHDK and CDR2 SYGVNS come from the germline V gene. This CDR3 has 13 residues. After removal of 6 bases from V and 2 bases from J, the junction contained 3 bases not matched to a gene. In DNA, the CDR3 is TGTGCCAGCAGACCAGGGGGGAACTATGGCTACACCTTC. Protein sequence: CASRPGGNYGYTF.

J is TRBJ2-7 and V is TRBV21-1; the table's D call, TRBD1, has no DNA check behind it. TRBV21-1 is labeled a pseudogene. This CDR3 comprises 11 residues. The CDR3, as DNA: TGTGCCAGCAGCAAAGTTACAGAGCAGTACGTC. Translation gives CASSKVTEQYV.

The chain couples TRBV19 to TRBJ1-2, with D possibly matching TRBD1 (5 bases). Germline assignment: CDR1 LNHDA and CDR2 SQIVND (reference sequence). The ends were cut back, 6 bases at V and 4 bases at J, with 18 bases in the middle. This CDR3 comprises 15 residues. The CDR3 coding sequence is TGTGCCAGTAGAGAGCCGGGACGGCAGACCTATGGCTACACCTTC. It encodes CASREPGRQTYGYTF.

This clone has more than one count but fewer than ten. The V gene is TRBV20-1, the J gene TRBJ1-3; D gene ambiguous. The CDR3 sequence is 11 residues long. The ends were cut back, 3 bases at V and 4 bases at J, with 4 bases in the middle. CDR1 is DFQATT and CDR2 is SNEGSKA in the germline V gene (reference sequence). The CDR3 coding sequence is TGCAGTGCTAGTGTGGGAAACACCATATATTTT. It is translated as CSASVGNTIYF.

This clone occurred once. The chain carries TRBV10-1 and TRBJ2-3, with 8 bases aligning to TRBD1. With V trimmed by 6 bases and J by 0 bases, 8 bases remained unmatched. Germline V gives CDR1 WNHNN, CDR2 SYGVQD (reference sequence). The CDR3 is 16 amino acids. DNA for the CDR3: TGCGCCAGCAGCTCAGGGGGCCCAACGAGCACAGATACGCAGTATTTT. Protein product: CASSSGGPTSTDTQYF.

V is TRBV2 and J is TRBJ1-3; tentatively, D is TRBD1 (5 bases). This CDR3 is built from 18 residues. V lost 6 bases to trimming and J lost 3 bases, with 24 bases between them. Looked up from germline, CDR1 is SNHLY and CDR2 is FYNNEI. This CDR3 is CASRLAPRERGRGNTIYF. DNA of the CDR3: TGTGCCAGCAGGCTGGCCCCCAGGGAGCGGGGCCGTGGAAACACCATATATTTT.

The CDR3 here is CASSPRNAGGDHNEQFF. In DNA form, the CDR3 reads TGTGCCAGCTCACCGCGGAACGCGGGGGGGGACCACAATGAGCAGTTCTTC. V and J are TRBV18 and TRBJ2-1, with 9 bases that match TRBD2. This CDR3 is 17 amino acids long. V was pared by 3 bases and J by 5 bases, with 11 bases of the junction left unmatched. In germline, CDR1 is KGHSH, CDR2 LQKENI.

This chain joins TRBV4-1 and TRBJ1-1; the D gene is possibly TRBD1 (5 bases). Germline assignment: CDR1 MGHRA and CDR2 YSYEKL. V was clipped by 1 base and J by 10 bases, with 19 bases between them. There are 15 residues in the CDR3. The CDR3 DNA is TGCGCCAGCAGCCAAGTAATCGGAAAGGGGCTTCTAGCTTTCTTT. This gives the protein CASSQVIGKGLLAFF.

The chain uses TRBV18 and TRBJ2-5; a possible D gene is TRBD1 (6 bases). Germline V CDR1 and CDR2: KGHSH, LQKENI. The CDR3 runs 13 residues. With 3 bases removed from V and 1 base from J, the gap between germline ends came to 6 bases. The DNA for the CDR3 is TGTGCCAGCTCACCGGACAGCCAAGAGACCCAGTACTTC. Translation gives CASSPDSQETQYF.

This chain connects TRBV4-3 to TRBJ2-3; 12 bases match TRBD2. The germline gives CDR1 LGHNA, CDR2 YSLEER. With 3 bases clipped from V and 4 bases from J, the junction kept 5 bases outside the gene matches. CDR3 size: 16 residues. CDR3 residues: CASSHQTSGGADTQYF. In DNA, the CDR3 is TGCGCCAGCAGCCACCAGACTAGCGGGGGAGCAGATACGCAGTATTTT.

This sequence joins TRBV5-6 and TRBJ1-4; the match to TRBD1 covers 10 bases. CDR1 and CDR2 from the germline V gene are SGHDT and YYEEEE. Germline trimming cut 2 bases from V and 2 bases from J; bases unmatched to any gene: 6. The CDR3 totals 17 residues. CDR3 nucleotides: TGTGCCAGCAGCTTTCGGACAGGGGGTACCACTAATGAAAAACTGTTTTTT. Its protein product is CASSFRTGGTTNEKLFF. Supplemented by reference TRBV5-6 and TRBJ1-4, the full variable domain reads DAGVTQSPTHLIKTRGQQVTLRCSPKSGHDTVSWYQQALGQGPQFIFQYYEEEERQRGNFPDRFSGHQFPNYSSELNVNALLLGDSALYLCASSFRTGGTTNEKLFFGSGTQLSVL.

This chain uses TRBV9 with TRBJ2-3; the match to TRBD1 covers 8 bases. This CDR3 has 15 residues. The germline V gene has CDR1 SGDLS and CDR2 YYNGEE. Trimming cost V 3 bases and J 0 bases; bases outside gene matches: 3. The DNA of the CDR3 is TGTGCCAGCAGCGCCAGGACAGGGAGCACAGATACGCAGTATTTT. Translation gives CASSARTGSTDTQYF.

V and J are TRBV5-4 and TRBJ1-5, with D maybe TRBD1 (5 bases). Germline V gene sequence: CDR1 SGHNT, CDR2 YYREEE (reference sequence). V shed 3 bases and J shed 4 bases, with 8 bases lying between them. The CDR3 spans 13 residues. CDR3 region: CASSWDQNQPQHF. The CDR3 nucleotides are TGTGCCAGCAGCTGGGACCAGAATCAGCCCCAGCATTTT.

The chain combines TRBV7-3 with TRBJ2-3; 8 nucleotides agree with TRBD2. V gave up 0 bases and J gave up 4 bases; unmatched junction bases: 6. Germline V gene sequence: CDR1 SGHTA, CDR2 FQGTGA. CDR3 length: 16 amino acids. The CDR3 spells CASSLTPGLVSDTQYF. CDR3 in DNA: TGTGCCAGCAGCTTAACACCGGGACTAGTTTCAGATACGCAGTATTTT.

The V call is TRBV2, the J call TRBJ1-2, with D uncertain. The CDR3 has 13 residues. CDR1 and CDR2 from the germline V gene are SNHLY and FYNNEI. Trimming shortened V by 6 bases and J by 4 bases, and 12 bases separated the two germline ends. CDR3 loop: CASRSDWGYGYTF. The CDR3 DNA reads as TGTGCCAGCAGGTCGGATTGGGGCTATGGCTACACCTTC.

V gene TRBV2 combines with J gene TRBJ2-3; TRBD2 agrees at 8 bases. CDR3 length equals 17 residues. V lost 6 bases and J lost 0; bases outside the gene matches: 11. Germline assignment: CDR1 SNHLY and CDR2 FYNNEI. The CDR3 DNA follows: TGTGCCAGCAGGGCAAGGGCGGCTAGCGGGAGCACAGATACGCAGTATTTT. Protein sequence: CASRARAASGSTDTQYF.

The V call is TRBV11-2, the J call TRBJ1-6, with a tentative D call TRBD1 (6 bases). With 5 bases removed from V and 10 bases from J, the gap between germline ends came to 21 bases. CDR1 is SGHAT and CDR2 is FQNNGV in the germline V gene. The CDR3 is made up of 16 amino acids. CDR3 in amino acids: CASSLSGGSGVSPLHF. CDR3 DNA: TGTGCCAGCAGCCTGTCCGGGGGCTCGGGAGTCTCACCCCTCCACTTT. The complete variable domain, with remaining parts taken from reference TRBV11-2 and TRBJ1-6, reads EAGVAQSPRYKIIEKRQSVAFWCNPISGHATLYWYQQILGQGPKLLIQFQNNGVVDDSQLPKDRFSAERLKGVDSTLKIQPAKLEDSAVYLCASSLSGGSGVSPLHFGNGTRLTVT.

The CDR3 here is CASSITTGSITEKLFF. The CDR3 region has the DNA TGTGCCAGTAGTATAACCACAGGGAGCATCACTGAAAAACTGTTTTTT. This chain joins TRBV19 and TRBJ1-4; possible D gene TRBD1, 6 bases. CDR1 LNHDA and CDR2 SQIVND come from the germline V gene (reference sequence). V was shortened by 2 bases and J by 7 bases, with 17 bases between the two germline ends. The CDR3 totals 16 residues.

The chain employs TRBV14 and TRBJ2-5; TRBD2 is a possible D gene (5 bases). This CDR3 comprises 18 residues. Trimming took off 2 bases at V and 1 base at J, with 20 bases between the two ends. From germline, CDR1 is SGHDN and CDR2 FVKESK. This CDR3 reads CASSQRFIGGGFQETQYF. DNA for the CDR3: TGTGCCAGCAGCCAACGATTTATAGGCGGAGGCTTCCAAGAGACCCAGTACTTC.

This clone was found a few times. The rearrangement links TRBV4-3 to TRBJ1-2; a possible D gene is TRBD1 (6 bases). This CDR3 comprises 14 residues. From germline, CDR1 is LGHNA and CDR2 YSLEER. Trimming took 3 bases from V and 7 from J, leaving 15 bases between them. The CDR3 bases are TGCGCCAGCAGCCATACGACAGGAGAGGGTGGCTACACCTTC. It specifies CASSHTTGEGGYTF.